The present T cell receptor beta chain was sequenced within a study of blood T cells in healthy people across ages. General study results and limits: The percentage of naive T cells correlated strongly with TCR beta diversity. Long-lived and aged donors differed, with more naive CD4+ cells and higher diversity in the long-lived. Observed TCR beta diversity per million T cells went down as age went up. This fall followed a roughly linear course with age.

The CDR3 consists of 16 residues. Losses at the gene ends were 1 base for V and 7 bases for J; bases not matched to a gene: 7. This clonotype was seen a few times. The antigen remains undetermined. The use of a sample-barcoded 5' primer and a J-beta primer mix characterized a second PCR of 7 to 11 cycles. Samples each returned at least 3 million CDR3-containing paired-end reads. TCRdb re-derived calls from the 5' RACE reads in MiXCR, one entry per CDR3 protein. The sample includes more than 1,400,000 distinct CDR3 sequences, approximately 40% seen only once; the top ten take approximately 7.9%. This chain connects TRBV12-3 or TRBV12-4 to TRBJ2-7; 13 bases fit TRBD2. What was sequenced was blood. The source of this sequence is a young woman in good health. The CDR3 sequence is CASSLGTSGRNNEQYF. DNA of the CDR3: TGTGCCAGCAGTTTAGGGACTAGCGGGAGAAACAATGAGCAGTACTTC.